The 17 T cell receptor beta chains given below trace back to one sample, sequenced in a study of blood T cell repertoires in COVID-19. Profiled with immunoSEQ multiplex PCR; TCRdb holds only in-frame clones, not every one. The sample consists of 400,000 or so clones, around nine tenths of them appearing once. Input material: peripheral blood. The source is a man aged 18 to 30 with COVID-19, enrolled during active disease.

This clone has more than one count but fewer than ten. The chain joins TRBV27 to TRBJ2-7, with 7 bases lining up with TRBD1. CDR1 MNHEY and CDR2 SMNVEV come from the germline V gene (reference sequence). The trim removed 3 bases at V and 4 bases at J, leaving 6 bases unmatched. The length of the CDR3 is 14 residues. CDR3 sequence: CASSFKGQLYEQYF. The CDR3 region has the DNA TGTGCCAGCAGTTTTAAGGGACAGCTTTACGAGCAGTACTTC.

The CDR3 reads CASSEQGWYGYTF. CDR3 sequence (DNA): TGTGCCAGCAGTGAACAGGGTTGGTATGGCTACACCTTC. The V and J genes are TRBV2 and TRBJ1-2; D may be TRBD1 (5 bases). This CDR3 has 13 amino acids. Germline V lookup: CDR1 SNHLY, CDR2 FYNNEI. V was trimmed by 2 bases and J by 5 bases, leaving 9 bases between them.

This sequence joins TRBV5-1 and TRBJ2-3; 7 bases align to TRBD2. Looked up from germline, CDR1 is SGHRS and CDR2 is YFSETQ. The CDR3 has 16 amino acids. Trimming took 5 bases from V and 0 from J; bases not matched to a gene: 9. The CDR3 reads CASSFGLVGSTDTQYF. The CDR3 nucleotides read TGCGCCAGCAGTTTCGGACTAGTGGGTAGCACAGATACGCAGTATTTT.

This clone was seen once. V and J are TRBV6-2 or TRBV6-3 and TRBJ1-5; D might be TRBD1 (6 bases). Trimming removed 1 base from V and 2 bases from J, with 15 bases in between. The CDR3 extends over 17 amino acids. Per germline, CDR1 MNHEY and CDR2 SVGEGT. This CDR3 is CASSYLFRGRGNQPQHF. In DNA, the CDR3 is TGTGCCAGCAGTTACTTGTTCAGGGGACGGGGCAATCAGCCCCAGCATTTT.

CDR3 nucleotides: TGTGCCAGCAGTGGAGGACTAGCGGGGGGAAAGGGCACGCAGTATTTT. This codes for CASSGGLAGGKGTQYF. The rearrangement joins TRBV2 to TRBJ2-3; TRBD2 matches 14 bases. Germline V gene data show CDR1 as SNHLY and CDR2 as FYNNEI. V was pared by 4 bases and J by 9 bases, with 9 bases of the junction left unmatched. This CDR3 has 16 residues.

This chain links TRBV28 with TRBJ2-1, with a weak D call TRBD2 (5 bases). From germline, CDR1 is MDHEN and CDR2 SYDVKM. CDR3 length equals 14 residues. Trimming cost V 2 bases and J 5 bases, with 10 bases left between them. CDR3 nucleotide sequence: TGTGCCAGCAGTTTAGGACTGCGTAACAATGAGCAGTTCTTC. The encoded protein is CASSLGLRNNEQFF.

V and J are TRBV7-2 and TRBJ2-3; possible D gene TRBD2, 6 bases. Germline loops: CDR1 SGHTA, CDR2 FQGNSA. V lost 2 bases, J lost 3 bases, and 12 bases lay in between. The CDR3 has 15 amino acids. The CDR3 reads CASSLYGRRTDTQYF. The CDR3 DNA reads TGTGCCAGCAGCTTATACGGGAGACGGACAGATACGCAGTATTTT.

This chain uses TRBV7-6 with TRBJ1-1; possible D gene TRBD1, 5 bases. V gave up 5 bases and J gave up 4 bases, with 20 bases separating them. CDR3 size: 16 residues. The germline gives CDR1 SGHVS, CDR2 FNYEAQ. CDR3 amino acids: CASSRYDSKVVTEAFF. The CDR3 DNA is TGTGCCAGCAGCCGTTACGACAGTAAGGTGGTCACTGAAGCTTTCTTT.

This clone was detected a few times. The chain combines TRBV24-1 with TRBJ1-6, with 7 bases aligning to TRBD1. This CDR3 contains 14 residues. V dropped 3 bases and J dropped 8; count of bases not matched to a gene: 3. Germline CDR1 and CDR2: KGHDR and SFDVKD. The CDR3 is CATSDGTAYSPLHF. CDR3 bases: TGTGCCACCAGTGATGGGACAGCTTATTCACCCCTCCACTTT.

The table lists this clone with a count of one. In nucleotides, the CDR3 is TGCGCCAGCAGCTTAAGGAGTTTGGGATCGGGAGCTGGAGAGCAGTTCTTC. Protein sequence: CASSLRSLGSGAGEQFF. This chain joins TRBV5-1 and TRBJ2-1; the D gene is possibly TRBD2 (6 bases). Trimming left V 2 bases short and J 10 bases short, with 25 bases between. This CDR3 spans 17 amino acids. In germline, CDR1 is SGHRS, CDR2 YFSETQ.

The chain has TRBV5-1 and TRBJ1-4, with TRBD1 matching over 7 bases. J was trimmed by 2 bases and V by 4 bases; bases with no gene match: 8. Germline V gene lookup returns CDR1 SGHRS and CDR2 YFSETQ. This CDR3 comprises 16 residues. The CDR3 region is CASSIRTGNTNEKLFF. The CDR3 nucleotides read TGCGCCAGCAGCATTAGGACAGGAAATACTAATGAAAAACTGTTTTTT.

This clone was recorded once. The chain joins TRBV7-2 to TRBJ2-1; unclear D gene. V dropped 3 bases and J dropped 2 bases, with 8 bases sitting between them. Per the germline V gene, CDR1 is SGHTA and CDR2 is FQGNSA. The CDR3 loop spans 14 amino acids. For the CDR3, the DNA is TGTGCCAGCAGCTTCCTGACAACCTACAATGAGCAGTTCTTC. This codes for CASSFLTTYNEQFF.

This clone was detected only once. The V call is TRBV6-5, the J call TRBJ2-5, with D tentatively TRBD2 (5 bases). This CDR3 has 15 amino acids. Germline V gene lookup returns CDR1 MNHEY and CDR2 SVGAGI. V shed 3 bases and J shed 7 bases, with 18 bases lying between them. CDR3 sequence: CASSYEISGGRTQYF. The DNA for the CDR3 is TGTGCCAGCAGTTATGAGATTTCGGGCGGGCGGACCCAGTACTTC.

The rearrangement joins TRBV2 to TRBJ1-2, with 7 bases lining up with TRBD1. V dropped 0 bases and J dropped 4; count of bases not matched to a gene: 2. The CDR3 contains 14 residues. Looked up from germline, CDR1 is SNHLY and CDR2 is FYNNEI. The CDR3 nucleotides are TGTGCCAGCAGTGAAGCGACAGGGACCTATGGCTACACCTTC. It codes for CASSEATGTYGYTF.

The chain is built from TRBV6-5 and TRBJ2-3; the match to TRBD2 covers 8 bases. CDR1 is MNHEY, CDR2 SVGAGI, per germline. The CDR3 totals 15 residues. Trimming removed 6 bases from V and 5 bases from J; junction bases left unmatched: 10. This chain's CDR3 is CASRARGGGQDTQYF. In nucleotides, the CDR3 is TGTGCCAGCAGGGCCCGGGGCGGGGGGCAAGATACGCAGTATTTT.

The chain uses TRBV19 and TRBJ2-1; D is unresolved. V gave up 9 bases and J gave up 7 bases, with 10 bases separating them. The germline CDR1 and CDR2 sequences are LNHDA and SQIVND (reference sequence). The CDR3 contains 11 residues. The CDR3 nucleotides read TGTGCCAGCTCCAGGTGGAATGAGCAGTTCTTC. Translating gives CASSRWNEQFF.

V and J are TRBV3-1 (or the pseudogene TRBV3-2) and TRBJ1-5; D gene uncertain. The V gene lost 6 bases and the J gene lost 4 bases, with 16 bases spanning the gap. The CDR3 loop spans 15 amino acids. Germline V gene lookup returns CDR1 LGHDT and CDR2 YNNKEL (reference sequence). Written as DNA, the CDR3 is TGTGCCAGCAGTCCCGGTGGCGGTACTAATCAGCCCCAGCATTTT. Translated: CASSPGGGTNQPQHF.